Listed below are T cell receptor beta chains from one sample, sequenced in a study of cytomegalovirus exposure and HLA in healthy donors. Using immunoSEQ multiplex PCR, the repertoire was profiled, and TCRdb retains in-frame clones only, with some absent. The data hold around 130,000 clones, with around 8.5% observed a single time. Material for sequencing was PBMCs. The receptor set was obtained from a man between 40 and 49 years old in good health and CMV-seronegative. The CDR3 runs from the conserved cysteine through the conserved F or W. The D gene is left open where the match is weak. A clone size is listed for some rows: how often the clone was seen (once, few, many), or a class if it is expanded.

cdr3_aa cdr3_nt d_call clone_size j_call v_call
CASSGVRGDTGELFF TGTGCCAGCAGTGGAGTCAGGGGGGACACCGGGGAGCTGTTTTTT - - TRBJ2-2 TRBV6-1
CSVERAGGPETQYF TGCAGCGTTGAACGGGCGGGGGGGCCAGAGACCCAGTACTTC TRBD2 - TRBJ2-5 TRBV29-1
CAWSPSGYEQYF TGTGCCTGGAGTCCCTCGGGATACGAGCAGTACTTC - - TRBJ2-7 TRBV30
CASSLVEDEQFF TGTGCCAGCAGCTTAGTTGAGGATGAGCAGTTCTTC - - TRBJ2-1 TRBV7-9
CASSYSSEQFF TGTGCCAGCAGTTACTCCTCTGAGCAGTTCTTC - - TRBJ2-1 TRBV6-6
CASSLGSRGITDTQYF TGTGCCAGCAGCCTGGGGTCAAGGGGGATTACAGATACGCAGTATTTT - - TRBJ2-3 TRBV5-4
CASSLRGAHQETQYF TGTGCCAGCAGCCTCCGGGGGGCCCATCAAGAGACCCAGTACTTC - - TRBJ2-5 TRBV7-2
CASSFQGQVGAEAFF TGTGCCAGCAGCTTCCAGGGTCAGGTTGGAGCTGAAGCTTTCTTT - few TRBJ1-1 TRBV7-9
CASSTKGGGTEAFF TGCGCCAGCAGCACGAAGGGGGGGGGCACTGAAGCTTTCTTT - - TRBJ1-1 TRBV4-3
CAWAGSAVSPLHF TGTGCCTGGGCGGGGAGCGCGGTTTCACCCCTCCACTTT - few TRBJ1-6 TRBV2
CSVQRSGGNTEAFF TGCAGCGTCCAACGTTCGGGGGGTAACACTGAAGCTTTCTTT - - TRBJ1-1 TRBV29-1
CASSLATVEQYF TGTGCCAGCAGCTTAGCAACAGTCGAGCAGTACTTC - few TRBJ2-7 TRBV7-8
CSVEGLAGTDTQYF TGCAGCGTTGAAGGGCTAGCGGGGACAGATACGCAGTATTTT TRBD2 - TRBJ2-3 TRBV29-1
CASMFLAGDPYEQFF TGTGCCAGCATGTTTCTAGCGGGGGACCCCTATGAGCAGTTCTTC TRBD2 - TRBJ2-1 TRBV6-1
CASSEQGGYGYTF TGTGCCAGCAGTGAACAGGGTGGCTATGGCTACACCTTC - few TRBJ1-2 TRBV25-1
CASSLDFQPLSGEQYF TGTGCCAGCAGTTTAGATTTCCAGCCCCTGAGCGGCGAGCAGTACTTC - few TRBJ2-7 TRBV28
CASRDQGWETQYF TGTGCCAGCAGGGACCAGGGGTGGGAGACCCAGTACTTC - - TRBJ2-5 TRBV6-1
CASSLGIYTQYF TGTGCCAGCAGCCTCGGGATATATACGCAGTATTTT - - TRBJ2-3 TRBV2
CASVGQGANYGYTF TGTGCCAGCGTAGGGCAGGGGGCCAACTATGGCTACACCTTC TRBD1 few TRBJ1-2 TRBV9
CASSLSGTGNQPQHF TGTGCCAGCAGTTTATCCGGGACAGGGAATCAGCCCCAGCATTTT TRBD1 few TRBJ1-5 TRBV28
CASSLFAESSYEQYF TGTGCCAGCAGCCTTTTCGCGGAAAGCTCCTACGAGCAGTACTTC - - TRBJ2-7 TRBV5-5
CASSFSRPPYEQYF TGTGCCAGCAGCTTCTCCAGGCCCCCCTACGAGCAGTACTTC - - TRBJ2-7 TRBV11-2
CASSLEWGPTNEQFF TGTGCCAGCAGCTTAGAATGGGGCCCGACCAATGAGCAGTTCTTC - few TRBJ2-1 TRBV7-9
CASSLFGTGFYQPQHF TGTGCCAGCAGTTTATTTGGGACAGGGTTTTATCAGCCCCAGCATTTT TRBD1 - TRBJ1-5 TRBV27
CASSSDREENEQFF TGTGCCAGCAGCTCCGACAGGGAGGAAAATGAGCAGTTCTTC - few TRBJ2-1 TRBV5-4
CASSRRDRQTTLDIQYF TGTGCCAGCAGCCGCCGGGACAGGCAAACTACCCTAGACATTCAGTACTTC TRBD1 - TRBJ2-4 TRBV7-2
CASSTQTWQGNYEQYF TGTGCCAGCAGCACACAGACTTGGCAGGGCAACTACGAGCAGTACTTC - few TRBJ2-7 TRBV7-9
CATLLAGGFEQFF TGTGCCACCTTGTTAGCGGGGGGGTTTGAGCAGTTCTTC TRBD2 - TRBJ2-1 TRBV10-3
CASSGQQDGYTF TGTGCCAGCAGTGGACAGCAAGATGGCTACACCTTC - few TRBJ1-2 TRBV6-1
CASSPRLAGYNEQFF TGTGCCAGCAGCCCCCGACTAGCGGGGTACAATGAGCAGTTCTTC TRBD2 - TRBJ2-1 TRBV9
CASRSTSGGPYEQYF TGTGCCAGCAGGTCGACTAGCGGGGGGCCTTACGAGCAGTACTTC TRBD2 few TRBJ2-7 TRBV11-2
CASSLGGQTNEKLFF TGCGCCAGCAGCTTGGGCGGGCAAACTAATGAAAAACTGTTTTTT - - TRBJ1-4 TRBV5-1
CASRNGGSNSPLHF TGTGCCAGTAGGAATGGGGGGTCTAATTCACCCCTCCACTTT - - TRBJ1-6 TRBV19
CASSQDPGAREKLFF TGCGCCAGCAGCCAAGACCCAGGGGCGAGAGAAAAACTGTTTTTT - few TRBJ1-4 TRBV4-1
CAIGLANYGYTF TGTGCCATAGGACTAGCTAACTATGGCTACACCTTC - - TRBJ1-2 TRBV7-6
CASSLGRGPLYEQYF TGTGCCAGCAGCTTGGGGCGGGGCCCCCTCTACGAGCAGTACTTC - - TRBJ2-7 TRBV5-4
CASSPTVGYGYTF TGTGCCAGCAGTCCTACAGTTGGCTATGGCTACACCTTC - few TRBJ1-2 TRBV27
CASSQGQNEKLFF TGTGCCAGCAGCCAAGGGCAGAATGAAAAACTGTTTTTT - - TRBJ1-4 TRBV14
CASSSPGKEGYTF TGTGCCAGCAGCTCCCCGGGAAAGGAGGGCTACACCTTC - few TRBJ1-2 TRBV7-9
CASSLASSNTGELFF TGTGCCAGCAGCTTAGCATCCTCGAACACCGGGGAGCTGTTTTTT - few TRBJ2-2 TRBV7-9
CASSRGTGSYGYTF TGTGCCAGCAGTAGAGGGACAGGGTCCTATGGCTACACCTTC TRBD1 - TRBJ1-2 TRBV27
CASSLSGGREQYF TGTGCCAGCAGTTTATCGGGAGGACGCGAGCAGTACTTC - - TRBJ2-7 TRBV27
CSAEDSTEAFF TGCAGCGCCGAGGACAGCACTGAAGCTTTCTTT - many TRBJ1-1 TRBV29-1
CASKTGENIQYF TGTGCCAGTAAGACAGGGGAAAACATTCAGTACTTC TRBD1 - TRBJ2-4 TRBV2
CASSGRAGNTIYF TGCGCCAGCAGTGGCAGGGCTGGAAACACCATATATTTT - - TRBJ1-3 TRBV10-2
CASSPSGQPQHF TGTGCCAGCAGCCCCTCGGGGCAGCCCCAGCATTTT - - TRBJ1-5 TRBV7-2
CASSEEGVSPLHF TGTGCCAGCAGTGAAGAAGGGGTTTCACCCCTCCACTTT - few TRBJ1-6 TRBV6-1
CASSQTPTGPEGGYTF TGCGCCAGCAGCCAAACCCCGACAGGGCCAGAGGGCGGCTACACCTTC TRBD1 - TRBJ1-2 TRBV5-1
CSVAPRFDTEAFF TGCAGCGTTGCTCCGAGGTTCGACACTGAAGCTTTCTTT - few TRBJ1-1 TRBV29-1
CAISEAGLATTDTQYF TGTGCCATCAGTGAGGCGGGACTAGCGACGACAGATACGCAGTATTTT TRBD2 - TRBJ2-3 TRBV10-3
CASSLWARSTEAFF TGTGCCAGCAGCTTATGGGCAAGAAGCACTGAAGCTTTCTTT - - TRBJ1-1 TRBV11-2
CASSVGQSSYEQYF TGTGCCAGTAGTGTGGGACAGAGCTCCTACGAGCAGTACTTC TRBD1 few TRBJ2-7 TRBV19